These T cell receptor beta chains were read from a single sample in a study of beta chain features in type 1 diabetes. Assay: immunoSEQ multiplex PCR; the TCRdb copy retains only in-frame clones and omits some. Of over 150,000 clones in the sample, roughly 8.1% were seen once. Sequenced material: central memory CD4+ T cells from blood. These receptors all come from a man younger than 30 in good health. Both conserved end residues are part of each CDR3. D genes are given only for firm matches. Clone size, where shown, is once, few, many, or a class for clones that have expanded.

J: TRBJ1-2; D: -; V: TRBV28; size: few; CDR3: CASSPPLLQYGYTF; DNA: TGTGCCAGCAGTCCCCCCTTGCTGCAGTATGGCTACACCTTC
J: TRBJ1-2; D: -; V: TRBV7-3; size: -; CDR3: CASSSGLSSSGYTF; DNA: TGTGCCAGCAGCTCGGGACTGTCCTCATCTGGCTACACCTTC
J: TRBJ2-3; D: -; V: TRBV9; size: -; CDR3: CASSVVTAGVDTQYF; DNA: TGTGCCAGCAGCGTAGTCACGGCAGGGGTAGATACGCAGTATTTT
J: TRBJ2-5; D: TRBD2; V: TRBV7-3; size: few; CDR3: CASSAGGRQETQYF; DNA: TGTGCCAGCAGCGCGGGAGGGCGGCAAGAGACCCAGTACTTC
J: TRBJ2-6; D: TRBD1; V: TRBV9; size: few; CDR3: CASSVGGQGSGANVLTF; DNA: TGTGCCAGCAGCGTGGGGGGACAGGGGTCCGGGGCCAACGTCCTGACTTTC
J: TRBJ1-1; D: -; V: TRBV11-2; size: few; CDR3: CASSLERTANTEAFF; DNA: TGTGCCAGCAGCTTAGAACGAACAGCGAACACTGAAGCTTTCTTT
J: TRBJ2-1; D: TRBD2; V: TRBV7-3; size: few; CDR3: CASSLPPGLAGINEQFF; DNA: TGTGCCAGCAGCTTACCCCCGGGACTAGCGGGTATAAATGAGCAGTTCTTC
J: TRBJ1-6; D: -; V: TRBV9; size: few; CDR3: CASSSSSYNSPLHF; DNA: TGTGCCAGCAGCTCGAGCTCCTATAATTCACCCCTCCACTTT
J: TRBJ2-7; D: -; V: TRBV6-5; size: few; CDR3: CASSYNTPSYEQYF; DNA: TGTGCCAGCAGTTATAACACACCATCCTACGAGCAGTACTTC
J: TRBJ2-1; D: TRBD2; V: TRBV30; size: many; CDR3: CAWSSGSRYNEQFF; DNA: TGTGCCTGGAGCAGCGGGAGCAGGTACAATGAGCAGTTCTTC
J: TRBJ2-5; D: -; V: TRBV7-8; size: few; CDR3: CASSQELSAAGKSAQYF; DNA: TGCGCCAGCAGCCAAGAGTTGTCCGCGGCGGGCAAGTCGGCCCAGTACTTC
J: TRBJ1-5; D: -; V: TRBV2; size: few; CDR3: CASSEAGFVQPQHF; DNA: TGTGCCAGCAGTGAAGCCGGGTTTGTTCAGCCCCAGCATTTT
J: TRBJ1-2; D: TRBD1; V: TRBV27; size: -; CDR3: CASSTPTGGGGYTF; DNA: TGTGCCAGCAGTACACCGACAGGGGGCGGGGGCTACACCTTC
J: TRBJ2-5; D: TRBD2; V: TRBV5-8; size: -; CDR3: CASSPGASGRGETQYF; DNA: TGTGCCAGCAGCCCGGGAGCTAGCGGGAGAGGAGAGACCCAGTACTTC
J: TRBJ2-5; D: TRBD2; V: TRBV7-9; size: few; CDR3: CASSLGLAGVLQETQYF; DNA: TGTGCCAGCAGCCTCGGACTAGCGGGGGTATTACAAGAGACCCAGTACTTC
J: TRBJ2-5; D: TRBD1; V: TRBV2; size: few; CDR3: CASSVRGRGETQYF; DNA: TGTGCCAGCAGTGTCAGGGGGCGCGGAGAGACCCAGTACTTC
J: TRBJ2-5; D: -; V: TRBV7-2; size: few; CDR3: CASSRLAGRQETQYF; DNA: TGTGCCAGCAGCCGCCTGGCAGGCAGACAAGAGACCCAGTACTTC
J: TRBJ2-7; D: -; V: TRBV4-3; size: -; CDR3: CASSQDSGASYEQYF; DNA: TGCGCCAGCAGCCAAGACTCAGGGGCCTCCTACGAGCAGTACTTC
J: TRBJ1-3; D: -; V: TRBV7-6; size: -; CDR3: CASSSPSSGNTIYF; DNA: TGTGCCAGCAGCTCCCCTTCCTCTGGAAACACCATATATTTT
J: TRBJ2-7; D: TRBD2; V: TRBV7-2; size: few; CDR3: CASSFKTSPGYEQYF; DNA: TGTGCCAGCAGTTTTAAGACTAGCCCGGGCTACGAGCAGTACTTC
J: TRBJ2-1; D: -; V: TRBV9; size: -; CDR3: CASSVEIQGWGEQFF; DNA: TGTGCCAGCAGCGTGGAGATACAGGGTTGGGGTGAGCAGTTCTTC
J: TRBJ2-7; D: -; V: TRBV11-2; size: -; CDR3: CASSRRVLSYEQYF; DNA: TGTGCCAGCAGCCGCAGGGTCCTCTCCTACGAGCAGTACTTC
J: TRBJ1-3; D: TRBD1; V: TRBV15; size: -; CDR3: CATSRGTGAISGNTIYF; DNA: TGTGCCACCAGCAGAGGGACAGGGGCCATCTCTGGAAACACCATATATTTT
J: TRBJ2-7; D: -; V: TRBV19; size: few; CDR3: CASSMRAGSYEQYF; DNA: TGTGCCAGTAGTATGAGGGCAGGCTCCTACGAGCAGTACTTC
J: TRBJ2-1; D: -; V: TRBV19; size: many; CDR3: CASSIEDSLYNEQFF; DNA: TGTGCCAGTAGTATAGAAGACAGCTTATACAATGAGCAGTTCTTC
J: TRBJ1-2; D: -; V: TRBV7-9; size: once; CDR3: CASSLEGPGVGGYTF; DNA: TGTGCCAGCAGCTTAGAAGGACCGGGGGTCGGTGGCTACACCTTC
J: TRBJ2-3; D: -; V: TRBV7-9; size: few; CDR3: CASSLLGEATDTQYF; DNA: TGTGCCAGCAGCTTACTGGGGGAGGCCACAGATACGCAGTATTTT
J: TRBJ1-5; D: TRBD1; V: TRBV18; size: -; CDR3: CASSPLRDSILSVQHF; DNA: TGTGCCAGCTCACCATTGCGGGACAGCATACTCTCGGTCCAGCATTTT
J: TRBJ2-1; D: -; V: TRBV6-1; size: few; CDR3: CASSEAGSSYNEQFF; DNA: TGTGCCAGCAGTGAAGCGGGGAGCTCCTACAATGAGCAGTTCTTC
J: TRBJ2-3; D: TRBD2; V: TRBV4-1; size: -; CDR3: CASSQEMSGGPRPYF; DNA: TGCGCCAGCAGCCAAGAGATGTCGGGAGGGCCTCGTCCGTATTTT
J: TRBJ1-2; D: -; V: TRBV5-6; size: -; CDR3: CASSSLGGGDGYGYTF; DNA: TGTGCCAGCAGCTCGTTGGGGGGAGGCGATGGCTATGGCTACACCTTC
J: TRBJ1-5; D: -; V: TRBV5-4; size: many; CDR3: CASSLGGGNQPQHF; DNA: TGTGCCAGCAGCTTGGGGGGGGGCAATCAGCCCCAGCATTTT
J: TRBJ2-5; D: TRBD1; V: TRBV30; size: few; CDR3: CAWGGQQETQYF; DNA: TGTGCCTGGGGGGGACAGCAAGAGACCCAGTACTTC
J: TRBJ2-1; D: -; V: TRBV11-2; size: -; CDR3: CASQTGGHSYNEQFF; DNA: TGTGCCAGCCAAACTGGAGGGCACTCCTACAATGAGCAGTTCTTC
J: TRBJ2-7; D: TRBD2; V: TRBV6-1; size: few; CDR3: CASSESGGRDEQYF; DNA: TGTGCCAGCAGTGAATCGGGGGGGCGCGACGAGCAGTACTTC
J: TRBJ2-7; D: -; V: TRBV7-9; size: few; CDR3: CASSHGPGDYLLEQYF; DNA: TGTGCCAGCAGCCACGGCCCAGGGGACTATTTATTGGAGCAGTACTTC
J: TRBJ2-3; D: -; V: TRBV7-3; size: few; CDR3: CASSLGADTQYF; DNA: TGTGCCAGCAGCTTAGGAGCAGATACGCAGTATTTT
J: TRBJ1-1; D: -; V: TRBV7-3; size: -; CDR3: CASSLAWAMNTEAFF; DNA: TGTGCCAGCAGCTTAGCCTGGGCCATGAACACTGAAGCTTTCTTT
J: TRBJ1-2; D: -; V: TRBV19; size: -; CDR3: CASSRTNVAGYTF; DNA: TGTGCCAGTAGTAGGACAAATGTTGCTGGCTACACCTTC
J: TRBJ1-1; D: -; V: TRBV28; size: many; CDR3: CASSIIRSGGRTEAFF; DNA: TGTGCCAGCAGTATAATCAGGTCGGGGGGGCGAACTGAAGCTTTCTTT
J: TRBJ1-4; D: -; V: TRBV5-4; size: -; CDR3: CASSLRQNEKLFF; DNA: TGTGCCAGCAGCCTAAGACAGAATGAAAAACTGTTTTTT